A selection of T cell receptor beta chains follows, all from one sample in a study of cytotoxic CD8 clonotypes in ibrutinib-treated CLL. TCRdb keeps only in-frame clones here, not all; method: immunoSEQ multiplex PCR. Of approximately 100,000 clones in the sample, 70% to 80% were seen once. The specimen comprised PBMCs, sampled after 12 months of ibrutinib treatment. Every receptor here comes from a human donor with chronic lymphocytic leukemia. CDR3s include the opening cysteine and the closing phenylalanine or tryptophan. The D gene is left open where the match is weak. Clone size, where shown, is once, few, many, or a class for clones that have expanded.

j_call,d_call,v_call,clone_size,cdr3_nt,cdr3_aa
TRBJ2-3,-,TRBV5-1,-,TGCGCCAGCAGCTTGTGGGGCACAGATACGCAGTATTTT,CASSLWGTDTQYF
TRBJ1-2,TRBD1,TRBV5-1,-,TGCGCCAGCAGCTTGTCCAGTCAGGGGGGTGGCTACACCTTC,CASSLSSQGGGYTF
TRBJ1-6,-,TRBV18,-,TGTGCCAGCTCACAACAGGGTCCACTTTCACCCCTCCACTTT,CASSQQGPLSPLHF
TRBJ1-1,-,TRBV19,-,TGTGCCAGTAGTCCCCGGTGGGAGAACACTGAAGCTTTCTTT,CASSPRWENTEAFF
TRBJ2-3,-,TRBV27,-,TGTGCCAGCAGAACTCTTCCGTCAGATACGCAGTATTTT,CASRTLPSDTQYF
TRBJ1-1,-,TRBV4-3,-,TGCGCCAGCAGCCAAACACCTGGGGGTACTGAAGCTTTCTTT,CASSQTPGGTEAFF
TRBJ2-1,TRBD2,TRBV7-9,-,TGTGCCAGCAGCTTAACTGCGGGGGGGTACAATGAGCAGTTCTTC,CASSLTAGGYNEQFF
TRBJ1-1,-,TRBV5-1,-,TGTGCCAGCAGCTTGGGGGGCGTAGAAGCTTTCTTT,CASSLGGVEAFF
TRBJ2-1,-,TRBV6-4,-,TGTGCCAGCAGTGCTTATCCGGCAGAAGACAATGAGCAGTTCTTC,CASSAYPAEDNEQFF
TRBJ2-5,-,TRBV2,-,TGTGCCAGCAGACCGGAAATCGGAGAGACCCAGTACTTC,CASRPEIGETQYF
TRBJ2-5,-,TRBV30,-,TGTGCCTGGAGTCCCGGGGCTCAAGAGACCCAGTACTTC,CAWSPGAQETQYF
TRBJ2-7,-,TRBV7-7,-,TGTGCTAGCAGCTTAGAACAGGGACCCTACGAGCAGTACTTC,CASSLEQGPYEQYF
TRBJ2-7,TRBD2,TRBV15,-,TGTGCCACCAGCAGAGTGGGCAGCGGGGTCTACGAGCAGTACTTC,CATSRVGSGVYEQYF
TRBJ1-1,-,TRBV27,-,TGTGCCAGCAGTTTTACAGGGCGCACTGAAGCTTTCTTT,CASSFTGRTEAFF
TRBJ1-6,-,TRBV9,-,TGTGCCAGCAGCCCTTGGGGCAGCTCGTCTTCACCCCTCCACTTT,CASSPWGSSSSPLHF
TRBJ2-3,-,TRBV6-5,-,TGTGCCAGCAGTTACGGGGGGCCCGGCAGCACAGATACGCAGTATTTT,CASSYGGPGSTDTQYF
TRBJ2-5,-,TRBV6-1,-,TGTGCCAGCAGTGATGCCGTGGGGGGCCAAGAGACCCAGTACTTC,CASSDAVGGQETQYF
TRBJ1-1,TRBD1,TRBV5-1,-,TGCGCCAGCAGCATGGACAGGGCCCACACTGAAGCTTTCTTT,CASSMDRAHTEAFF
TRBJ2-7,-,TRBV9,-,TGTGCCAGCAGCGTAGATGGAAAACGATCCTACGAGCAGTACTTC,CASSVDGKRSYEQYF
TRBJ1-3,-,TRBV21-1,once,TGTGCCAGCAGCGGCCGGAGGCAGACTGGAAACACCATATATTTT,CASSGRRQTGNTIYF
TRBJ2-2,TRBD1,TRBV7-9,-,TGTGCCAGCAGCGAACCGGGGACAGGGCATCACGCGAACACCGGGGAGCTGTTTTTT,CASSEPGTGHHANTGELFF
TRBJ2-5,-,TRBV28,-,TGTGCCAGCAGTTCCTTGGAGACCCAGTACTTC,CASSSLETQYF
TRBJ2-7,TRBD2,TRBV12-5,-,TGTGCTAGTGCCCCCCAGCGGGGGGGATCCTACGAGCAGTACTTC,CASAPQRGGSYEQYF
TRBJ2-1,-,TRBV29-1,-,TGCAGCGTAGAACAACCGGGGGAGCAGTTCTTC,CSVEQPGEQFF
TRBJ2-2,TRBD1,TRBV6-6,-,TGTGCCAGCAGCAGGACAGGGACCGCCGGGGAGCTGTTTTTT,CASSRTGTAGELFF
TRBJ2-5,-,TRBV2,-,TGTGCCAGCAGATGGGGGCAAGAGACCCAGTACTTC,CASRWGQETQYF
TRBJ2-1,TRBD2,TRBV29-1,-,TGCAGCGTTCTAGCGGGGGGGACCTCAGTGCATGAGCAGTTCTTC,CSVLAGGTSVHEQFF
TRBJ2-5,TRBD2,TRBV15,-,TGTGCCACCAGCAGAGGAGAGGGGACTATCCAAGAGACCCAGTACTTC,CATSRGEGTIQETQYF
TRBJ2-7,TRBD2,TRBV5-1,-,TGCGCCAGCAGCTTGGTGACTAGCGGGGCCCACGAGCAGTACTTC,CASSLVTSGAHEQYF
TRBJ2-3,-,TRBV19,-,TGTGCCAGTAGTATTGGGCTAAACACAGATACGCAGTATTTT,CASSIGLNTDTQYF
TRBJ2-3,-,TRBV7-3,-,TGTGCCAGCAGCTCGGACGGGAGAGATACAGATACGCAGTATTTT,CASSSDGRDTDTQYF
TRBJ2-2,-,TRBV5-1,-,TGCGCCAGCAGCTTGAGGGGGGCTAACACCGGGGAGCTGTTTTTT,CASSLRGANTGELFF
TRBJ2-2,-,TRBV7-3,-,TGTGCCAGCAGCCCGACAAGCGGGTCCGCCGGGGAGCTGTTTTTT,CASSPTSGSAGELFF
TRBJ1-5,-,TRBV5-1,-,TGCGCCAGCAGCTTGGCGCCAGGGGAGAATCAGCCCCAGCATTTT,CASSLAPGENQPQHF
TRBJ1-4,-,TRBV30,many,TGTGCCTGGAGTCTCCAACGGGAAAAACTGTTTTTT,CAWSLQREKLFF
TRBJ2-5,TRBD2,TRBV7-9,-,TGTGCCAGCAGCTGGAGGGAGCGGGAGGAGACCCAGTACTTC,CASSWREREETQYF
TRBJ1-4,TRBD1,TRBV6-1,-,TGTGCCAGCAGGGAGACCGACAGGGTTGGAAAACTGTTTTTT,CASRETDRVGKLFF
TRBJ2-7,-,TRBV18,-,TGTGCCAGCTCACCATTTCAGGGAGACGAGCAGTACTTC,CASSPFQGDEQYF
TRBJ2-5,-,TRBV9,few,TGTGCCAGCAGCGTAGCTACAGGACGGGGACAAGAGACCCAGTACTTC,CASSVATGRGQETQYF
TRBJ1-6,TRBD1,TRBV5-1,-,TGCGCCAGCAGACGTGACAGGGGGAATAATTCACCCCTCCACTTT,CASRRDRGNNSPLHF
TRBJ2-7,-,TRBV5-3,-,TGTGCCAGAAGCTTGTGGAAGGCTAGAGAGCAGTACTTC,CARSLWKAREQYF
TRBJ2-1,-,TRBV5-6,-,TGTGCCAGCAGCTTCACATCGCTTCGACTGTTGGCTAGCTCCAATGAGCAGTTCTTC,CASSFTSLRLLASSNEQFF
TRBJ1-5,-,TRBV16,few,TGTGCCAGCAGCCAATATAGGGGGGATCAGCCCCAGCATTTT,CASSQYRGDQPQHF
TRBJ2-1,TRBD1,TRBV7-2,-,TGTGCCAGCAGCATCACCGGGACAGGGACCCAGAGCTCCTACAATGAGCAGTTCTTC,CASSITGTGTQSSYNEQFF
TRBJ2-7,TRBD1,TRBV27,once,TGTGCCAGCAGTTCCTTCTGGGCAGGGGGCGCGTGGGGTGGGGATTCCCTTAACTACGAGCAGTACTTC,CASSSFWAGGAWGGDSLNYEQYF
TRBJ2-7,-,TRBV30,-,TGTGCCTGGAGTCCCCAGGGGAAGGGATCCTACGAGCAGTACTTC,CAWSPQGKGSYEQYF